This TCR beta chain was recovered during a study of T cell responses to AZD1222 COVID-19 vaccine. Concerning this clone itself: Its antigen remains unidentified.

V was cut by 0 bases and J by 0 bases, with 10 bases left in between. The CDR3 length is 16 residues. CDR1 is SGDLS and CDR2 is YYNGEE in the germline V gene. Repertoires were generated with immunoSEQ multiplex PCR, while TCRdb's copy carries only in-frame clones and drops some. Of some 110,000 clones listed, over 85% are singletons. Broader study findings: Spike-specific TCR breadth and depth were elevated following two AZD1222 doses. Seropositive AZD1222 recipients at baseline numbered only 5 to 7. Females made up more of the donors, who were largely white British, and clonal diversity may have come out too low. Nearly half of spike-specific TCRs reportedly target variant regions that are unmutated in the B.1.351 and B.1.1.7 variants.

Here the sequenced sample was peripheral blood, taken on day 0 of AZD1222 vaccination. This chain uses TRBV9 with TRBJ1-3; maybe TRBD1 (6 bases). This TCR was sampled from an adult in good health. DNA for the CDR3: TGTGCCAGCAGCGTAGGGACAGATATCTCTGGAAACACCATATATTTT. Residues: CASSVGTDISGNTIYF.